This T cell receptor beta chain appears in the sequencing data of a study of identical twins. This CDR3 is 16 amino acids long. The germline gives CDR1 MDHEN, CDR2 SYDVKM. With 8 bases removed from V and 7 bases from J, the gap between germline ends came to 24 bases. Overall study results and limits: High-abundance cord blood beta clonotypes had fewer insertions; memory repertoires showed none. The same donors were not followed; conclusions instead depended on cross-sectional statistical analysis.

A universal primer site arose from template switching, and cDNA bore unique molecular identifiers. MiXCR, applied by TCRdb to the 5' RACE reads, yields one record per CDR3 protein. The sample lists about 330,000 distinct CDR3 sequences, around 12% occurring once. With regard to this clonotype: Its antigen is undetermined.

These data were also reused for a study on yellow fever vaccine responses in identical twins.

The TCR comes from a young woman in good health. Sequenced sample: CD8+ T cells sorted from blood. This rearrangement joins TRBV28 to TRBJ2-1, with TRBD2 as a possible D gene (5 bases). The CDR3 region has the DNA TGTGCCAGCGCCTTTGTTTCGGGGAGTCCCCGTAATGAGCAGTTCTTC. Translation gives CASAFVSGSPRNEQFF. Supplemented by reference TRBV28 and TRBJ2-1, the full variable domain reads DVKVTQSSRYLVKRTGEKVFLECVQDMDHENMFWYRQDPGLGLRLIYFSYDVKMKEKGDIPEGYSVSREKKERFSLILESASTNQTSMYLCASAFVSGSPRNEQFFGPGTRLTVL.